Presented here are 31 T cell receptor beta chains from one specimen sequenced in a study of long-term antiretroviral therapy in people with HIV. The run of the v3.0 immunoSEQ assay was at survey level. Data came from immunoSEQ multiplex PCR; TCRdb stores just in-frame clones and leaves some out. The sample has about 16,000 clones, roughly 88% seen once. The sequencing used unsorted PBMCs, collected 2.2 to 2.4 years before starting antiretroviral therapy. The receptors stem from a woman aged 25 to 39 with HIV.

The chain combines TRBV6-1 with TRBJ2-5, with D possibly TRBD1 on 6 matching bases. Germline V gene data show CDR1 as MNHNS and CDR2 as SASEGT. The CDR3 is 15 amino acids. Trimming stripped 1 base from V and 3 bases from J, with 12 bases between. In nucleotides, the CDR3 is TGTGCCAGCAGTGAAGGAGGGCAGGGGAAAGAGACCCAGTACTTC. Translated, it gives CASSEGGQGKETQYF.

J is TRBJ1-6 and V is TRBV6-5; no clear D gene. This CDR3 is built from 16 residues. From germline, CDR1 is MNHEY and CDR2 SVGAGI. Trimming pared 4 bases from V and 6 bases from J, leaving 16 bases between. CDR3 sequence: CASSWGLGVGNSPLHF. CDR3 in DNA: TGTGCCAGCAGTTGGGGTCTCGGGGTCGGTAATTCACCCCTCCACTTT.

This chain links TRBV9 with TRBJ1-2, with 8 bases fitting TRBD1. The ends lost 4 bases at V and 10 bases at J; junction bases unmatched: 9. The CDR3 covers 13 residues. From germline, CDR1 is SGDLS and CDR2 YYNGEE. Here the CDR3 DNA reads TGTGCCAGCAGCTCCAATGGACAGGGCCCCTACACCTTC. Protein sequence: CASSSNGQGPYTF. Filled out from reference TRBV9 and TRBJ1-2, the complete variable domain reads DSGVTQTPKHLITATGQRVTLRCSPRSGDLSVYWYQQSLDQGLQFLIQYYNGEERAKGNILERFSAQQFPDLHSELNLSSLELGDSALYFCASSSNGQGPYTFGSGTRLTVV.

The chain links TRBV6-5 to TRBJ1-5; D not certain. Trimming took 6 bases from V and 7 from J, leaving 16 bases between them. This CDR3 region has 14 residues. CDR1 is MNHEY and CDR2 is SVGAGI in the germline V gene. For the CDR3, the DNA is TGTGCCAGCAGCCGCGGCGGGGTTAGACAGCCCCAGCATTTT. Its protein product is CASSRGGVRQPQHF.

V is TRBV11-2 and J is TRBJ1-5, with D perhaps matching TRBD1 (5 bases). V shed 5 bases and J shed 7 bases, with 9 bases lying between them. CDR3 length equals 12 residues. The germline CDR1 and CDR2 sequences are SGHAT and FQNNGV. The CDR3 spells CASSREGQPQHF. The CDR3 region has the DNA TGTGCCAGCAGCCGAGAGGGGCAGCCCCAGCATTTT.

This chain connects TRBV10-3 to TRBJ2-3; D is undetermined. The germline V and J ends were trimmed by 3 bases and 4 bases, with 8 bases remaining between them. The CDR3 consists of 13 residues. Germline CDR1 ENHRY, CDR2 SYGVKD. The CDR3 DNA sequence: TGTGCCATCAGTGATACGGTCCCAGATACGCAGTATTTT. Amino acids: CAISDTVPDTQYF.

This chain links TRBV7-9 with TRBJ2-7; no clear D gene. The V gene lost 5 bases and the J gene lost 6 bases, with 14 bases spanning the gap. The CDR3 contains 13 residues. The germline V gene encodes CDR1 SEHNR and CDR2 FQNEAQ (reference sequence). The CDR3 coding sequence is TGTGCCAGCAGCCAGTTTTTTAGTGGCGAGCAGTACTTC. This codes for CASSQFFSGEQYF.

V usage is TRBV19 and J usage is TRBJ1-5; 8 positions agree with TRBD1. The V segment lost 3 bases and the J segment 6 bases; nucleotides outside the gene matches: 4. CDR3 length: 14 residues. Germline values: CDR1 LNHDA, CDR2 SQIVND (reference sequence). This CDR3 is CASSIGQGVQPQHF. The CDR3 region has the DNA TGTGCCAGTAGTATCGGACAGGGTGTTCAGCCCCAGCATTTT.

The table lists this clone with a count of one. The chain combines TRBV6-5 with TRBJ1-1; 7 nucleotides line up with TRBD1. CDR1 MNHEY and CDR2 SVGAGI come from the germline V gene. V was pared by 4 bases and J by 1 base, with 3 bases of the junction left unmatched. The CDR3 is 14 amino acids. Written as DNA, the CDR3 is TGTGCCAGCAGTTCTCGGACAGGGAACACTGAAGCTTTCTTT. The encoded protein is CASSSRTGNTEAFF.

The rearrangement links TRBV29-1 to TRBJ2-6; TRBD1 matches 11 bases. Losses at the gene ends were 4 bases for V and 3 bases for J; bases not matched to a gene: 2. Germline V gene data show CDR1 as SQVTM and CDR2 as ANQGSEA. This CDR3 is 15 amino acids long. The CDR3 DNA reads TGCAGCGTTGGGACAGGGGGCGATGGGGCCAACGTCCTGACTTTC. This translates into CSVGTGGDGANVLTF.

This clone was picked up a small number of times. The chain is built from TRBV11-3 and TRBJ2-1; D gene ambiguous. The germline V gene has CDR1 SGHNT and CDR2 YENEEA. The V gene lost 0 bases and the J gene lost 9 bases, with 15 bases spanning the gap. The CDR3 consists of 15 residues. This CDR3 is CASSLDHQDTSEQFF. The CDR3 nucleotides are TGTGCCAGCAGCTTAGATCATCAGGATACCTCTGAGCAGTTCTTC.

The rearrangement links TRBV11-2 to TRBJ1-1; 7 nucleotides align to TRBD1. This CDR3 spans 13 amino acids. Germline V gives CDR1 SGHAT, CDR2 FQNNGV. V trimming: 5 bases; J trimming: 5 bases; junction bases outside the gene matches: 5. CDR3 in amino acids: CASSQDRRTEAFF. The CDR3 DNA follows: TGTGCCAGCAGCCAGGACAGGAGGACTGAAGCTTTCTTT.

In DNA form, the CDR3 reads TGTGCCAGCAGCTTAGGTCCCCAGGGGGCTGAAAAACTGTTTTTT. Its protein is CASSLGPQGAEKLFF. The V call is TRBV7-2, the J call TRBJ1-4, with TRBD1 matching over 8 bases. Looked up from germline, CDR1 is SGHTA and CDR2 is FQGNSA. Trimming at V came to 1 base and at J to 7 bases, leaving 5 bases not matched to a gene. This CDR3 has 15 residues.

This chain uses TRBV30 with TRBJ2-1; D unresolved. Germline loops: CDR1 GTSNPN, CDR2 SVGIG (reference sequence). V was clipped by 3 bases and J by 8 bases, with 11 bases between them. The CDR3 sequence is 12 residues long. The DNA for the CDR3 is TGTGCCTGGAGGGCGATCCCCCATGAGCAGTTCTTC. As protein: CAWRAIPHEQFF.

This chain uses TRBV14 with TRBJ2-7; 13 nucleotides agree with TRBD2. This CDR3 has 18 amino acids. Per germline, CDR1 SGHDN and CDR2 FVKESK. With 4 bases clipped from V and 4 bases from J, the junction kept 13 bases outside the gene matches. CDR3 in amino acids: CASSLTGGLAGKPYEQYF. The CDR3 DNA reads TGTGCCAGCAGCCTGACCGGGGGACTAGCGGGGAAGCCTTACGAGCAGTACTTC.

This CDR3 reads CASSPGQAEETQYF. Here the CDR3 DNA reads TGCGCCAGCAGCCCGGGACAGGCAGAAGAGACCCAGTACTTC. The chain couples TRBV5-1 to TRBJ2-5; 8 nucleotides align to TRBD1. The V and J ends lost 4 bases and 3 bases, in that order; junction bases with no gene match: 5. This CDR3 contains 14 residues. CDR1 and CDR2 from the germline V gene are SGHRS and YFSETQ.

The rearrangement uses TRBV5-6 and TRBJ2-7; no definite D call. The germline V gene encodes CDR1 SGHDT and CDR2 YYEEEE. The V end was cut by 0 bases, the J end by 7 bases, with 11 bases between. The length of the CDR3 is 13 residues. CDR3 loop: CASSLGLVSEQYF. Written as DNA, the CDR3 is TGTGCCAGCAGCTTGGGGCTTGTGTCGGAGCAGTACTTC.

The chain links TRBV19 to TRBJ1-4; TRBD1 matches 8 bases. The germline gives CDR1 LNHDA, CDR2 SQIVND (reference sequence). The CDR3 loop spans 17 amino acids. Trimming cost V 3 bases and J 3 bases; bases outside gene matches: 9. The CDR3: CASSIAGGSWSNEKLFF. The CDR3 DNA reads as TGTGCCAGTAGTATTGCAGGGGGCTCTTGGTCTAATGAAAAACTGTTTTTT.

This chain connects TRBV19 to TRBJ1-1; TRBD1 might be the D (5 bases). Deletions cut 9 bases from V and 1 base from J, with 21 bases between. This CDR3 spans 16 amino acids. Germline CDR1 is LNHDA and CDR2 is SQIVND (reference sequence). The CDR3 DNA reads as TGTGCCAGCAAAGATCAGGGTCGGGAATGGAACACTGAAGCTTTCTTT. Translated, it gives CASKDQGREWNTEAFF.

The chain has TRBV5-1 and TRBJ2-7, with TRBD1 matching over 9 bases. The CDR3 consists of 15 residues. The trim removed 1 base at V and 3 bases at J, leaving 5 bases unmatched. CDR1 and CDR2 (germline): SGHRS, YFSETQ. CDR3 protein: CASSLYGTGSYEQYF. CDR3 nucleotide sequence: TGCGCCAGCAGCTTGTACGGGACAGGGAGCTACGAGCAGTACTTC.

This sequence joins TRBV4-1 and TRBJ2-3, with 7 bases fitting TRBD2. Germline CDR1 MGHRA, CDR2 YSYEKL. This CDR3 spans 17 amino acids. V was clipped by 1 base and J by 0 bases; unmatched bases: 7. Written as DNA, the CDR3 is TGCGCCAGCAGCCAAGGGTCCCGGGGGGTTAGCACAGATACGCAGTATTTT. This gives the protein CASSQGSRGVSTDTQYF.

This chain links TRBV2 with TRBJ1-1; 9 nucleotides match TRBD1. The V gene's germline CDR1 is SNHLY and CDR2 FYNNEI. V was clipped by 6 bases and J by 0 bases; unmatched bases: 11. CDR3 length equals 17 residues. CDR3 in amino acids: CASRYTGGDSMNTEAFF. For the CDR3, the DNA is TGTGCCAGCAGGTATACAGGGGGCGATTCTATGAACACTGAAGCTTTCTTT.

V usage is TRBV28 and J usage is TRBJ1-6; D not resolved. CDR1 is MDHEN, CDR2 SYDVKM, per germline. The CDR3 has 14 residues. V was clipped by 6 bases and J by 0 bases, with 6 bases between them. As DNA, the CDR3 is TGTGCCAGCAGGTTCGCCTCCTATAATTCACCCCTCCACTTT. Residues: CASRFASYNSPLHF.

The chain couples TRBV4-1 to TRBJ1-5; D gene uncertain. Deletions cut 0 bases from V and 0 bases from J, with 6 bases between. The CDR3 contains 15 residues. Germline V lookup: CDR1 MGHRA, CDR2 YSYEKL. CDR3 DNA sequence: TGCGCCAGCAGCCAAGATCCCAATAGCAATCAGCCCCAGCATTTT. Amino acids: CASSQDPNSNQPQHF.

This clone is labeled as large. J is TRBJ1-5 and V is TRBV2; 8 bases align to TRBD1. The trim removed 3 bases at V and 0 bases at J, leaving 16 bases unmatched. This CDR3 contains 20 residues. Germline V gene sequence: CDR1 SNHLY, CDR2 FYNNEI. As DNA, the CDR3 is TGTGCCAGCAGTGACGGGACTGGGACAGGACCCACGAATAGCAATCAGCCCCAGCATTTT. Translated: CASSDGTGTGPTNSNQPQHF.

The chain is built from TRBV28 and TRBJ2-2; tentatively, D is TRBD1 (6 bases). Germline assignment: CDR1 MDHEN and CDR2 SYDVKM. This CDR3 has 15 amino acids. V was trimmed by 5 bases and J by 3 bases, leaving 13 bases between them. The CDR3 sequence is CASSGDITDTGELFF. The DNA for the CDR3 is TGTGCCAGCAGTGGGGACATTACGGACACCGGGGAGCTGTTTTTT.

This chain links TRBV9 with TRBJ1-2; D remains ambiguous. The germline CDR1 and CDR2 sequences are SGDLS and YYNGEE. The V and J ends lost 3 bases and 11 bases respectively, with 20 bases between them. The CDR3 sequence is 14 residues long. The CDR3 region is CASSAMWKGLGYTF. CDR3 in DNA: TGTGCCAGCAGCGCTATGTGGAAGGGTTTAGGGTACACCTTC.

V and J are TRBV23-1 and TRBJ1-2; 7 bases map to TRBD1. TRBV23-1 falls under the ORF class, with uncertain function. The CDR3 has 17 residues. The trim removed 2 bases at V and 3 bases at J, leaving 12 bases unmatched. CDR3 coding DNA: TGCGCCAGCAGTCAACCTAGGGACAGATTTTTTGACTATGGCTACACCTTC. Encoded protein: CASSQPRDRFFDYGYTF.

This rearrangement joins TRBV4-3 to TRBJ1-2; maybe TRBD1 (5 bases). The length of the CDR3 is 14 residues. Trimming pared 0 bases from V and 2 bases from J, leaving 7 bases between. The V gene's germline CDR1 is LGHNA and CDR2 YSLEER. The CDR3 here is CASSQDRQNYGYTF. CDR3 in DNA: TGCGCCAGCAGCCAAGATAGACAGAACTATGGCTACACCTTC.

This clone rates as medium-sized. The chain carries TRBV28 and TRBJ1-1; D uncertain. The CDR3 is made up of 13 amino acids. Trimming pared 2 bases from V and 10 bases from J, leaving 14 bases between. Germline CDR1 is MDHEN and CDR2 is SYDVKM. This CDR3 reads CASSLIGSPGAFF. CDR3 nucleotide sequence: TGTGCCAGCAGTTTAATCGGGAGTCCGGGAGCTTTCTTT.

This clone came up a few times. The CDR3: CAWGQDYNSPLHF. The CDR3 DNA sequence: TGTGCCTGGGGACAGGACTATAATTCACCCCTCCACTTT. J is TRBJ1-6 and V is TRBV30; TRBD1 matches at 7 bases. J was trimmed by 3 bases and V by 5 bases; bases with no gene match: 1. Germline loops: CDR1 GTSNPN, CDR2 SVGIG (reference sequence). CDR3 length equals 13 residues. The whole variable domain, filled in from reference TRBV30 and TRBJ1-6, reads SQTIHQWPATLVQPVGSPLSLECTVEGTSNPNLYWYRQAAGRGLQLLFYSVGIGQISSEVPQNLSASRPQDRQFILSSKKLLLSDSGFYLCAWGQDYNSPLHFGNGTRLTVT.